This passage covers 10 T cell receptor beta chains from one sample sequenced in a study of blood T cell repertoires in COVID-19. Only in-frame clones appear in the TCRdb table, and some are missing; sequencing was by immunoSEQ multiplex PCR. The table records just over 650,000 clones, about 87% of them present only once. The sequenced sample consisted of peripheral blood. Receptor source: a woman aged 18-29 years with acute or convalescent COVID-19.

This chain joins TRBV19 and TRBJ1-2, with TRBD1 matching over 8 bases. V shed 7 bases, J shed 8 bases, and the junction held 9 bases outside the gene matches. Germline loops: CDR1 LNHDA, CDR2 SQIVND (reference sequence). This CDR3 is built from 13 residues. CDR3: CASTIQGATGYTF. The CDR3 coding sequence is TGTGCCAGTACCATTCAGGGGGCGACAGGCTACACCTTC.

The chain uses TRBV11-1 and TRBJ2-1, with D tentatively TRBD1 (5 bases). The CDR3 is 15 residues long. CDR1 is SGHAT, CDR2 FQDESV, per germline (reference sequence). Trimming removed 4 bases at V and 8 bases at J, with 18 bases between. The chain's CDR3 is CASSSPGHLGDEQFF. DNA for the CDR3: TGTGCCAGCAGCTCGCCAGGACACCTTGGGGATGAGCAGTTCTTC.

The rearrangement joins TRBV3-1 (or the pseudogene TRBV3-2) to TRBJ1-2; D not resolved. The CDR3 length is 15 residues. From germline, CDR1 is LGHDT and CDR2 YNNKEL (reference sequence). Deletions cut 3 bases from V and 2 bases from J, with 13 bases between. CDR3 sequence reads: CASSHDKTRNYGYTF. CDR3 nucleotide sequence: TGTGCCAGCAGCCACGACAAAACACGGAACTATGGCTACACCTTC.

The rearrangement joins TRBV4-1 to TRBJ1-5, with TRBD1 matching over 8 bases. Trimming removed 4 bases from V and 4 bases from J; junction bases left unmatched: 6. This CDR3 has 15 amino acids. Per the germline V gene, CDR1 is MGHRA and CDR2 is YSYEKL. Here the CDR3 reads CASSRQDRENQPQHF. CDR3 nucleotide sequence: TGCGCCAGCAGCCGACAGGACAGGGAGAATCAGCCCCAGCATTTT.

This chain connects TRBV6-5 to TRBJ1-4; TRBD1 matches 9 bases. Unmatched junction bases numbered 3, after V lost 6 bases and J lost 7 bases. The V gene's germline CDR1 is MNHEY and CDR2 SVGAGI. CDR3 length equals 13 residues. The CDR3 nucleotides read TGTGCCAGCAGGGGGACAGGGAGTGAAAAACTGTTTTTT. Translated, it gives CASRGTGSEKLFF.

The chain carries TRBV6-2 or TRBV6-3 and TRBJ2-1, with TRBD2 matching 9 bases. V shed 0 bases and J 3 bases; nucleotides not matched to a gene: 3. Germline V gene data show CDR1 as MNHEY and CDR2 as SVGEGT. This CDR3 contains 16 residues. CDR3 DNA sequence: TGTGCCAGCAGTTACTCCTGGACTAGCGTCTACAATGAGCAGTTCTTC. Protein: CASSYSWTSVYNEQFF.

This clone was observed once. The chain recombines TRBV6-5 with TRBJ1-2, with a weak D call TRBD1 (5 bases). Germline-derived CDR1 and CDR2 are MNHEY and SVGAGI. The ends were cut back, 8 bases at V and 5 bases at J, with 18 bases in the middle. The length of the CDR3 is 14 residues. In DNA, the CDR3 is TGTGCCAGCGCCCGGTGGGGCAGGGAATATGGCTACACCTTC. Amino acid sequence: CASARWGREYGYTF.

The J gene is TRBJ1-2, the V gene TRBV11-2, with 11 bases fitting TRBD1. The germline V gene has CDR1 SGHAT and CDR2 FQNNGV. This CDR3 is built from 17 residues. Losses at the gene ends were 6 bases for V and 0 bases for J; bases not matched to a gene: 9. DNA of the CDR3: TGTGCCAGCAGACCCGGACAGGGGGCCTACCCTAACTATGGCTACACCTTC. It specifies CASRPGQGAYPNYGYTF.

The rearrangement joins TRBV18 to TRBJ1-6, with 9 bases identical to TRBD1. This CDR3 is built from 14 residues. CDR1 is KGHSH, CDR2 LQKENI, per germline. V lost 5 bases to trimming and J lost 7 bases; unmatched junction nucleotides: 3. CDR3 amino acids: CASSAGQGNSPLHF. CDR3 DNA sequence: TGTGCCAGCTCAGCGGGACAGGGCAATTCACCCCTCCACTTT.

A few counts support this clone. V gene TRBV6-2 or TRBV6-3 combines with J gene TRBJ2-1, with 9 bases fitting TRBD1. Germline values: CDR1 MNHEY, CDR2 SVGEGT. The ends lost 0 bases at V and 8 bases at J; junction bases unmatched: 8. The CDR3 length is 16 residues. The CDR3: CASSYSKGQGRDEQFF. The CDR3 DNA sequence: TGTGCCAGCAGTTACTCGAAGGGACAGGGAAGGGATGAGCAGTTCTTC.